A selection of T cell receptor beta chains follows, all from one sample in a study of T cells in Graves' hyperthyroidism and ophthalmopathy. Each CDR3 protein gets one entry after TCRdb re-called the multiplex PCR reads with MiXCR. The sample yields around 700,000 distinct CDR3 sequences, about 19% seen once. Source material: blood. The receptor source for this set is a woman aged 45 to 65 with Graves' hyperthyroidism that later progressed to Graves' ophthalmopathy. Both conserved end residues are part of each CDR3.

v_gene	len	j_gene	CDR3aa
TRBV2	14	TRBJ2-3	CASTPRHRTDTQYF
TRBV6-6	18	TRBJ1-5	CASSPYSRDSYSNQPQHF
TRBV3-1	14	TRBJ1-2	CASSQALGDYGYTF
TRBV11-1	14	TRBJ1-2	CASSSHQQSYGYTF
TRBV4-1	15	TRBJ2-7	CASSQDLRVSYEQYF
TRBV20-1	12	TRBJ2-2	CSTGLAGGELFF
TRBV12-5	11	TRBJ1-2	CASGINYGYTF
TRBV12-3/TRBV12-4	15	TRBJ2-5	CASSHPTGDGETQYF
TRBV2	16	TRBJ2-1	CASSEASGVPGNEQFF
TRBV3-1	15	TRBJ1-1	CASSHMDRANTEAFF